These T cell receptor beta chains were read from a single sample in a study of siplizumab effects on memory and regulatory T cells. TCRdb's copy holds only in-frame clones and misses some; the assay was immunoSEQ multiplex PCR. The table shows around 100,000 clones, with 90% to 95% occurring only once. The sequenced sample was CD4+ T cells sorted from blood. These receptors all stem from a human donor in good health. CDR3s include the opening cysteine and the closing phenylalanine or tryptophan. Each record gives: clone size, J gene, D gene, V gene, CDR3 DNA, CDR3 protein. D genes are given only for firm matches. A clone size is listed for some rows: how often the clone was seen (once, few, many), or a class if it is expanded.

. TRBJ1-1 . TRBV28 TGTGCCAGCAGTTTATCCGGGGACCTTAACACTGAAGCTTTCTTT CASSLSGDLNTEAFF
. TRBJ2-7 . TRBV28 TGTGCCAGCCGACTTATGCGCGTCGAACGGGCCTACGAGCAGTACTTC CASRLMRVERAYEQYF
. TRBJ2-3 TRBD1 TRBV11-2 TGTGCCAGCAGCTCGGACAGGACAGGGGATACGCAGTATTTT CASSSDRTGDTQYF
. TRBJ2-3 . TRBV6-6 TGTGCCAGCAGTTACGTCAGGGATACGCAGTATTTT CASSYVRDTQYF
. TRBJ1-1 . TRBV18 TGTGCCAGCTCACTCGGACAGAACACTGAAGCTTTCTTT CASSLGQNTEAFF
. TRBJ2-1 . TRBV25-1 TGTGCCAGCGGGGGTATTGCGGGCCGCTCCTACAATGAGCAGTTCTTC CASGGIAGRSYNEQFF
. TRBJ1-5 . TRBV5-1 TGCGCCAGCAGCAGGGATAGCAATCAGCCCCAGCATTTT CASSRDSNQPQHF
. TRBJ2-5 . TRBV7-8 TGTGCCAGCAGCTTCGGACCGGCTCGCCAAGAGACCCAGTACTTC CASSFGPARQETQYF
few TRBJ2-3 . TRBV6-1 TGTGCCACGGGACAAGGACTCTACACAGATACGCAGTATTTT CATGQGLYTDTQYF
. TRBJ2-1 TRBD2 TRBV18 TGTGCCAGCTCACAAACAGCGGGAGCTGGTGAGCAGTTCTTC CASSQTAGAGEQFF
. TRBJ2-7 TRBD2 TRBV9 TGTGCCAGCAGCGTAGCTCAAAGCGGGAGAATCTACGAGCAGTACTTC CASSVAQSGRIYEQYF
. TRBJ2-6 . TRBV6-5 TGTGCCAGCAGAACGACAGGCTCTGGGGCCAACGTCCTGACTTTC CASRTTGSGANVLTF
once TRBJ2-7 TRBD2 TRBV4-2 TGTGTCAGCAGCCAAGTGGGGACTAGCGGCTACGAGCAGTACTTC CVSSQVGTSGYEQYF
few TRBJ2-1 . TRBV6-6 TGTGCCAGCAAAAGACCTACTAACAATGAGCAGTTCTTC CASKRPTNNEQFF
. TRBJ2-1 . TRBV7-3 TGTGCCAGCAGCTTGGGGCAGGGTAACAATGAGCAGTTCTTC CASSLGQGNNEQFF
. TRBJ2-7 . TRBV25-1 TGTGCCAGCAAGGGACCCGGCTACGAGCAGTACTTC CASKGPGYEQYF
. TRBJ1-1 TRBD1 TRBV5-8 TGTGCCAGCAGCTATACCGGGACAGGGAACACTGAAGCTTTCTTT CASSYTGTGNTEAFF
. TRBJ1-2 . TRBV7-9 TGTGCCAGCAGCTTAGTCGCAGCTCCCTCCTATGGCTACACCTTC CASSLVAAPSYGYTF
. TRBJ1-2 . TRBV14 TGTGCCAGCAGCCCCGCGACAGTCGGTGGCTACACCTTC CASSPATVGGYTF
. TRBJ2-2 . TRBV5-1 TGCGCCAGCAGCTTAAGACTGGACACCGGGGAGCTGTTTTTT CASSLRLDTGELFF
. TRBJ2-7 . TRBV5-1 TGCGCCAGCAGCTTGGTCGGGAAAGGAACCTACGAGCAGTACTTC CASSLVGKGTYEQYF
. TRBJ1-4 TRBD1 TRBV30 TGTGCCTGGAAACATCTTGTCTTTGGGACAGGGGTATTTGTTTGTGAAAAACTGTTTTTT CAWKHLVFGTGVFVCEKLFF
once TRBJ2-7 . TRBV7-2 TGTGCCAGCAGCGCCCGAGGGACTTTCTCCTACGAGCAGTACTTC CASSARGTFSYEQYF
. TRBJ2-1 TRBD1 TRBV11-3 TGTGCCAGCAGCATGGACAGGGGGCTATCCAATGAGCAGTTCTTC CASSMDRGLSNEQFF
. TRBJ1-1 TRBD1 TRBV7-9 TGTGCCAGCAGGAGTGGACAGGGGATCACTGAAGCTTTCTTT CASRSGQGITEAFF
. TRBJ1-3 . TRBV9 TGTGCCAGCAGCATACCGACTGGAAACACCATATATTTT CASSIPTGNTIYF
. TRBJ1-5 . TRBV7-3 TGTGCCAGCAGCTTAATTTCAGGACAGCCCCAGCATTTT CASSLISGQPQHF
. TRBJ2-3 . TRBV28 TGTGCCAGCAAGACCCTCCGTCTCCGGGATGCGGCTGATACGCAGTATTTT CASKTLRLRDAADTQYF
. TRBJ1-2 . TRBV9 TGTGCCAGCAGCGGAGGTGGACAAACGAGGAACTATGGCTACACCTTC CASSGGGQTRNYGYTF
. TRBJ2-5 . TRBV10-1 TGCGCCAGCAGTGACCGGCAGGGAGCCGGACAAGAGACCCAGTACTTC CASSDRQGAGQETQYF
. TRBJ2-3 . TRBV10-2 TGCGCCAGCAGTGTAAGAACTAGCTTCACAGATACGCAGTATTTT CASSVRTSFTDTQYF
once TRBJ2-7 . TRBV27 TGTGCCAGCCGTACAGGGCCCATCTCCTACGAGCAGTACTTC CASRTGPISYEQYF
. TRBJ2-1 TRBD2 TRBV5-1 TGCGCCAGCAGCTTGGGGGACGGGAGGGAATTCTTC CASSLGDGREFF
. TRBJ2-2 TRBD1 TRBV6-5 TGTGCCAGTCGACGAGGACAGGGGGTCACCGGGGAGCTGTTTTTT CASRRGQGVTGELFF
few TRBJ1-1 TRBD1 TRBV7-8 TGTGCCAGCAGCTTTGGGACAGGAGATCGAGGAGCTTTCTTT CASSFGTGDRGAFF
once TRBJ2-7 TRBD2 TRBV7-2 TGTGCCAGCAGCTTAGTCAAATATTTAGCGGGAGTAATCAACGAGCAGTACTTC CASSLVKYLAGVINEQYF
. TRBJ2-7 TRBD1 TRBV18 TGTGCCAGCTCACAGGCAGGGGGCTACGAGCAGTACTTC CASSQAGGYEQYF
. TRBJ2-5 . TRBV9 TGTGCCAGCAGCGTAGGATACTGGCAAGAGACCCAGTACTTC CASSVGYWQETQYF
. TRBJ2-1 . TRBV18 TGTGCCAGCTCACGGGGTCAGGACAATGAGCAGTTCTTC CASSRGQDNEQFF
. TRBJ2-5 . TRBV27 TGTGCCAGCAGAACAAACTTGGGACTCGGGGAGACCCAGTACTTC CASRTNLGLGETQYF
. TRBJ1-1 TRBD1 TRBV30 TGTGCCTGGAGTAACTCTAACAGGGGAAGAGAGGGGAACACTGAAGCTTTCTTT CAWSNSNRGREGNTEAFF
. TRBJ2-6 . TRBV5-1 TGCGCCAGCAGTTCAGCCAACTCTGGGGCCAACGTCCTGACTTTC CASSSANSGANVLTF
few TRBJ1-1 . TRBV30 TGTGCCTGTCTCGAGTTTAACACTGAAGCTTTCTTT CACLEFNTEAFF
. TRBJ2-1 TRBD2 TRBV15 TGTGCCACCAGCAGAGTTTGGGGACTAGCGGGATTCCCCTCCTACAATGAGCAGTTCTTC CATSRVWGLAGFPSYNEQFF
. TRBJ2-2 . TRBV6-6 TGTGCCAGCAGTTACTCGGGCGGGGAGCTGTTTTTT CASSYSGGELFF
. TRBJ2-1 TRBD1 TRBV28 TGTGCCAGCAGAGGACAGGGCGGGAATGAGCAGTTCTTC CASRGQGGNEQFF
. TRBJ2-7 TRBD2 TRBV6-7 TGTGCCAGCAGTATCCAAGCGGGAGTTGACGAGCAGTACTTC CASSIQAGVDEQYF
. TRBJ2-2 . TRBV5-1 TGCGCCAGCAGCTTATTGTCGGAGACGAGGAGTACCGGGGAGCTGTTTTTT CASSLLSETRSTGELFF
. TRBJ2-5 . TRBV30 TGTGCCTGGAGCGATCAAGAGACCCAGTACTTC CAWSDQETQYF
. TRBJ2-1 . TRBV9 TGTGCCAGCAGTACCCGAGCGGAGGCCTACAATGAGCAGTTCTTC CASSTRAEAYNEQFF